This T cell receptor beta chain was captured by sequencing in a study of identifying expanded T cells in peripheral blood. Germline trimming cut 2 bases from V and 0 bases from J; bases unmatched to any gene: 4. This CDR3 has 18 amino acids. CDR1 and CDR2 from the germline V gene are SGHRS and YFSETQ. TCRdb's table, derived via immunoSEQ multiplex PCR, lists solely in-frame clones and lacks some. The sample holds about 86,000 clones, roughly 86% seen once. Sequences were obtained from blood. The J gene is TRBJ2-6, the V gene TRBV5-1; 11 bases align to TRBD1. This sequence was found in a person aged 18-70 years in good health. The CDR3 sequence: CASSFGTGGSSGANVLTF. In nucleotides, the CDR3 is TGCGCCAGCAGCTTTGGGACAGGGGGTAGCTCTGGGGCCAACGTCCTGACTTTC.